This record looks at one T cell receptor beta chain sequence and its context. Its specificity is unknown. Time point reported: newly diagnosed GD, antithyroid drugs for less than 3 months. PBMC-derived RNA was used for the TCR library. The ends were cut back, 5 bases at V and 3 bases at J, with 4 bases in the middle. This CDR3 contains 12 residues. The germline gives CDR1 KGHSH, CDR2 LQKENI. The data belong to a study of regulatory T cells in long-lasting Graves disease. Construction of TCR beta libraries relied on iRepertoire HTBI primers and on Arm-PCR targeting CDR3 regions. Each CDR3 protein gets one entry after TCRdb re-called the multiplex PCR reads with MiXCR. The sample consists of 620,000 or so distinct CDR3 sequences, roughly 15% of them appearing once. Whole-study results and caveats: Relative to newly diagnosed Graves' patients, persistent ones had lower TCR diversity.

These data were also reused for a study on T cells in Graves' hyperthyroidism and ophthalmopathy.

This specimen was peripheral blood mononuclear cells (PBMCs), taken at new diagnosis, from a patient treated with antithyroid drugs. This TCR came from a woman in her 30s with Graves disease. This chain links TRBV18 with TRBJ2-2; no definite D call. The CDR3 is CASSGDTGELFF. CDR3 bases: TGTGCCAGCTCAGGGGACACCGGGGAGCTGTTTTTT. The variable domain in full, with the rest retrieved from reference TRBV18 and TRBJ2-2, is NAGVMQNPRHLVRRRGQEARLRCSPMKGHSHVYWYRQLPEEGLKFMVYLQKENIIDESGMPKERFSAEFPKEGPSILRIQQVVRGDSAAYFCASSGDTGELFFGEGSRLTVL.